One and the same sample provided the 29 T cell receptor beta chains below, sequenced in a study of tumor-infiltrating lymphocytes in localized non-small cell lung cancer. Here immunoSEQ multiplex PCR was the method, and the copy in TCRdb shows in-frame clones only, minus some. The sample includes some 22,000 clones, nearly 80% of them seen just once. Material: lung tumor tissue. These receptor sequences come from a human donor with non-small cell lung cancer.

The CDR3 DNA follows: TGCGCCAGCAGGGGACTAGCGAATTCAGGGGAGCTGTTTTTT. This codes for CASRGLANSGELFF. The gene calls are TRBV10-1 and TRBJ2-2, with 10 bases lining up with TRBD2. The germline V gene encodes CDR1 WNHNN and CDR2 SYGVQD (reference sequence). The CDR3 has 14 amino acids. The ends lost 6 bases at V and 8 bases at J; junction bases unmatched: 6.

This sequence joins TRBV21-1 and TRBJ2-3; the table assigns TRBD2, which was not confirmed against the DNA. TRBV21-1 is designated a pseudogene. The length of the CDR3 is 12 residues. In nucleotides, the CDR3 is TGTGCCAGCAGGGAGGCCACAGATACGCAGTATTTT. The encoded protein is CASREATDTQYF.

This clone was seen just once. In DNA form, the CDR3 reads TGTGCCAGCAGCTACGGACTAGCCCCCTCCTACGAGCAGTACTTC. Amino acids: CASSYGLAPSYEQYF. This chain uses TRBV5-6 with TRBJ2-7; 8 bases line up with TRBD2. The germline V gene has CDR1 SGHDT and CDR2 YYEEEE. The CDR3 runs 15 residues. The V gene end was trimmed by 3 bases and the J gene end by 0 bases; junction bases not matched to a gene: 5.

This clone has just a few counts. The V gene is TRBV11-1, the J gene TRBJ2-1; possibly TRBD2 for D (6 bases). The CDR3 is 15 amino acids. The V end was cut by 5 bases, the J end by 1 base, with 12 bases between. Germline V gene sequence: CDR1 SGHAT, CDR2 FQDESV (reference sequence). The CDR3 is CASSQSSVSYNEQFF. The CDR3 nucleotides read TGTGCCAGCAGCCAGTCTAGCGTATCCTACAATGAGCAGTTCTTC.

This chain joins TRBV14 and TRBJ1-2; 9 positions agree with TRBD1. The CDR3 is 14 amino acids. Germline CDR1 SGHDN, CDR2 FVKESK. V lost 1 base and J lost 7; bases outside the gene matches: 4. The CDR3 sequence is CASSQVTGGSGYTF. CDR3 coding DNA: TGTGCCAGCAGCCAAGTGACAGGGGGTAGTGGCTACACCTTC. Filled out from reference TRBV14 and TRBJ1-2, the complete variable domain reads EAGVTQFPSHSVIEKGQTVTLRCDPISGHDNLYWYRRVMGKEIKFLLHFVKESKQDESGMPNNRFLAERTGGTYSTLKVQPAELEDSGVYFCASSQVTGGSGYTFGSGTRLTVV.

The rearrangement joins TRBV15 to TRBJ2-2; no firm D call. Per germline, CDR1 LNHNV and CDR2 YYDKDF (reference sequence). Trimming left V 3 bases short and J 0 bases short, with 14 bases between. The CDR3 extends over 17 amino acids. In DNA form, the CDR3 reads TGTGCCACCAGCAGCTACCGACGGACCTCGAACACCGGGGAGCTGTTTTTT. Translated, it gives CATSSYRRTSNTGELFF.

This sequence joins TRBV5-1 and TRBJ1-3, with 7 bases matching TRBD1. After removal of 2 bases from V and 4 bases from J, the junction contained 3 bases not matched to a gene. In germline, CDR1 is SGHRS, CDR2 YFSETQ. This CDR3 region has 14 residues. The CDR3 loop is CASSFTGEGNTIYF. Here the CDR3 DNA reads TGCGCCAGCAGCTTTACAGGGGAGGGAAACACCATATATTTT.

The V gene is TRBV18, the J gene TRBJ2-2; D not resolved. Germline V gene lookup returns CDR1 KGHSH and CDR2 LQKENI. The ends were cut back, 5 bases at V and 2 bases at J, with 9 bases in the middle. The CDR3 has 14 residues. The CDR3 nucleotides read TGTGCCAGCTCATGGCAGGAAAACACCGGGGAGCTGTTTTTT. Protein product: CASSWQENTGELFF.

This clone turned up a few times. The chain combines TRBV6-5 with TRBJ1-5; D is possibly TRBD1 (5 bases). The CDR3 totals 15 residues. The V and J ends lost 0 bases and 5 bases respectively, with 11 bases between them. Germline V lookup: CDR1 MNHEY, CDR2 SVGAGI. DNA for the CDR3: TGTGCCAGCAGTTACTCGTGGGGGATGGATCAGCCCCAGCATTTT. Translated, it gives CASSYSWGMDQPQHF.

This sequence joins TRBV11-2 and TRBJ2-2; TRBD2 aligns across 9 bases. The CDR3 has 14 amino acids. CDR1 and CDR2 from the germline V gene are SGHAT and FQNNGV. V shed 4 bases, J shed 6 bases, and the junction held 3 bases outside the gene matches. In DNA, the CDR3 is TGTGCCAGCAGCTCGCAGCGGGAGGCCGGGGAGCTGTTTTTT. Protein: CASSSQREAGELFF.

This clone was seen more than once but under ten times. The rearrangement uses TRBV11-2 and TRBJ1-2; TRBD1 matches 10 bases. The CDR3 length is 16 residues. Germline values: CDR1 SGHAT, CDR2 FQNNGV. V shed 0 bases, J shed 4 bases, and the junction held 5 bases outside the gene matches. In nucleotides, the CDR3 is TGTGCCAGCAGCTTAGATGGCGGGACAGGGGTCTATGGCTACACCTTC. The encoded protein is CASSLDGGTGVYGYTF.

The chain recombines TRBV30 with TRBJ1-5; possibly TRBD1 for D (5 bases). The V and J ends lost 0 bases and 3 bases respectively, with 15 bases between them. Germline-derived CDR1 and CDR2 are GTSNPN and SVGIG (reference sequence). This CDR3 contains 16 residues. The DNA for the CDR3 is TGTGCCTGGAGTGTAAGTAGGGGATTGATCAATCAGCCCCAGCATTTT. Translation gives CAWSVSRGLINQPQHF.

J is TRBJ2-7 and V is TRBV5-4, with 10 bases lining up with TRBD2. V lost 4 bases, J lost 2 bases, and 6 bases stayed unmatched. CDR3 length: 15 residues. Germline V gene lookup returns CDR1 SGHNT and CDR2 YYREEE (reference sequence). CDR3 sequence: CASSLAGVRAYEQYF. In DNA form, the CDR3 reads TGTGCCAGCAGCCTAGCGGGGGTTCGGGCCTACGAGCAGTACTTC.

This chain uses TRBV5-4 with TRBJ1-4, with TRBD1 as a possible D gene (6 bases). Germline V gives CDR1 SGHNT, CDR2 YYREEE (reference sequence). CDR3 size: 13 residues. The V end was cut by 2 bases, the J end by 12 bases, with 14 bases between. The CDR3 here is CASSLGGGRELFF. The CDR3 coding sequence is TGTGCCAGCAGCTTAGGGGGGGGCCGGGAACTGTTTTTT.

This clone was seen a few times. V gene TRBV4-1 combines with J gene TRBJ1-3; D unresolved. The length of the CDR3 is 18 residues. Germline CDR1 reads MGHRA; CDR2 reads YSYEKL. Trimming took off 0 bases at V and 0 bases at J, with 15 bases between the two ends. The CDR3 DNA follows: TGCGCCAGCAGCCAAGATCTCAACAGTTGGATCTCTGGAAACACCATATATTTT. Protein: CASSQDLNSWISGNTIYF.

This clone has a handful of counts. The chain couples TRBV30 to TRBJ2-2; tentatively, D is TRBD2 (5 bases). V lost 7 bases and J lost 0, with 15 bases in between. The CDR3 has 15 residues. Germline V CDR1 and CDR2: GTSNPN, SVGIG (reference sequence). The CDR3 reads CASLSGITNTGELFF. In nucleotides, the CDR3 is TGTGCCTCGTTATCCGGGATCACGAACACCGGGGAGCTGTTTTTT.

The genes are TRBV18 and TRBJ1-1, with TRBD1 matching 10 bases. The CDR3 runs to 14 residues. The junction had 4 bases not matched to a gene; V was cut back by 3 bases and J by 6 bases. The germline gives CDR1 KGHSH, CDR2 LQKENI. CDR3 sequence reads: CASSPDRGRSEAFF. CDR3 nucleotide sequence: TGTGCCAGCTCACCGGACAGGGGGAGGTCTGAAGCTTTCTTT.

The chain has TRBV6-5 and TRBJ1-2; D not certain. There are 14 residues in the CDR3. The V gene lost 0 bases and the J gene lost 4 bases, with 9 bases spanning the gap. CDR1 and CDR2 (germline): MNHEY, SVGAGI. The CDR3 here is CASSYSGSVYGYTF. CDR3 DNA sequence: TGTGCCAGCAGTTACTCGGGGAGTGTCTATGGCTACACCTTC.

The chain has TRBV27 and TRBJ1-5, with TRBD1 matching 10 bases. Germline values: CDR1 MNHEY, CDR2 SMNVEV (reference sequence). The CDR3 is made up of 15 amino acids. V was clipped by 8 bases and J by 2 bases; unmatched bases: 6. CDR3 bases: TGTGCCAGCCGACAGGGGGCTCAGGGCAATCAGCCCCAGCATTTT. Amino acids: CASRQGAQGNQPQHF.

This chain connects TRBV5-1 to TRBJ2-7, with TRBD2 as a possible D gene (6 bases). V lost 4 bases and J lost 7, with 15 bases in between. Germline V gene data show CDR1 as SGHRS and CDR2 as YFSETQ. This CDR3 spans 13 amino acids. The CDR3 is CASSSPGAREQYF. The CDR3 DNA reads TGCGCCAGCAGCAGCCCGGGAGCCCGAGAGCAGTACTTC.

The V call is TRBV27, the J call TRBJ2-3; tentatively, D is TRBD2 (5 bases). The germline V gene has CDR1 MNHEY and CDR2 SMNVEV (reference sequence). This CDR3 spans 14 amino acids. Between the trimmed V and J ends, which lost 2 bases and 1 base, there was a span of 7 bases. CDR3 protein: CASSLGSGTDTQYF. Here the CDR3 DNA reads TGTGCCAGCAGTTTAGGTAGCGGCACAGATACGCAGTATTTT.

This clone was counted only a few times. The gene calls are TRBV19 and TRBJ2-6; the D is unclear. The CDR3 contains 15 residues. From germline, CDR1 is LNHDA and CDR2 SQIVND (reference sequence). V was cut by 2 bases and J by 2 bases, with 7 bases left in between. This chain's CDR3 is CASSILRAGANVLTF. For the CDR3, the DNA is TGTGCCAGTAGTATATTAAGGGCTGGGGCCAACGTCCTGACTTTC.

V and J are TRBV7-3 and TRBJ2-6; weak D call: TRBD1 (6 bases). Germline V gene lookup returns CDR1 SGHTA and CDR2 FQGTGA. Between the trimmed V and J ends, which lost 5 bases and 2 bases, there was a span of 13 bases. The CDR3 runs 16 residues. The CDR3 nucleotides are TGTGCCAGCAGCCAGTATAACAGGGCTGGGGCCAACGTCCTGACTTTC. Translated: CASSQYNRAGANVLTF.

V is TRBV6-5 and J is TRBJ2-7; D gene unclear. CDR1 and CDR2 from the germline V gene are MNHEY and SVGAGI. This CDR3 is 13 amino acids long. The germline V and J ends were trimmed by 5 bases and 7 bases, with 15 bases remaining between them. CDR3 region: CASSNTAFREQYF. In DNA, the CDR3 is TGTGCCAGCAGTAACACGGCCTTTCGGGAGCAGTACTTC.

The chain employs TRBV27 and TRBJ2-7; D uncertain. The CDR3 has 14 residues. CDR1 and CDR2 from the germline V gene are MNHEY and SMNVEV (reference sequence). V lost 3 bases and J 5 bases, leaving 14 bases between the germline ends. In DNA form, the CDR3 reads TGTGCCAGCAGTTTGTCCCAGCGTCCCCACGAGCAGTACTTC. Translating it yields CASSLSQRPHEQYF.

The gene calls are TRBV7-9 and TRBJ1-2; TRBD1 agrees at 9 bases. There are 14 residues in the CDR3. Germline V gene data show CDR1 as SEHNR and CDR2 as FQNEAQ (reference sequence). Trimming took 3 bases from V and 2 from J; bases not matched to a gene: 1. CDR3 nucleotides: TGTGCCAGCAGCTTGGACAGGGGCAACTATGGCTACACCTTC. This gives the protein CASSLDRGNYGYTF.

CDR3 loop: CASSMAGSLRTQYF. As DNA, the CDR3 is TGTGCCAGTAGTATGGCCGGCAGTCTTAGGACCCAGTACTTC. The chain employs TRBV19 and TRBJ2-5; D remains unclear. The CDR3 covers 14 residues. V shed 3 bases and J shed 7 bases, with 15 bases lying between them. CDR1 is LNHDA and CDR2 is SQIVND in the germline V gene (reference sequence).

The V call is TRBV7-9, the J call TRBJ2-2; D call uncertain. CDR1 is SEHNR and CDR2 is FQNEAQ in the germline V gene (reference sequence). The ends were cut back, 3 bases at V and 6 bases at J, with 11 bases in the middle. The CDR3 loop spans 14 amino acids. CDR3 amino acids: CASSFQLQAGELFF. DNA of the CDR3: TGTGCCAGCAGCTTCCAACTCCAGGCCGGGGAGCTGTTTTTT.

V gene TRBV7-9 combines with J gene TRBJ2-7; 11 bases match TRBD2. Germline loops: CDR1 SEHNR, CDR2 FQNEAQ (reference sequence). The CDR3 loop spans 17 amino acids. Trimming removed 4 bases from V and 2 bases from J; junction bases left unmatched: 10. This CDR3 is CASSYGTTSGRTYEQYF. DNA for the CDR3: TGTGCCAGCAGCTACGGGACAACTAGCGGGAGAACCTACGAGCAGTACTTC.